This is a list of T cell receptor beta chains from one sample in a study of T cell responses to AZD1222 COVID-19 vaccine. Here immunoSEQ multiplex PCR was the method, and the copy in TCRdb shows in-frame clones only, minus some. The table has about 55,000 clones, 80% to 90% seen once; the top ten hold roughly 1.9%. Sequences were derived from peripheral blood, sampled on day 0 of AZD1222 vaccination. These receptors were taken from an adult in good health. CDR3s include the opening cysteine and the closing phenylalanine or tryptophan. A D gene is named only where the DNA matches it firmly. Size tells how often a clone was seen (once, few, many) or the class of an expanded clone, and some rows leave it out.

V gene	clone size	J gene	D gene	CDR3 DNA	CDR3 protein
TRBV27	-	TRBJ2-3	-	TGTGCCTCCAGTCAGGGCGGGGATACGCAGTATTTT	CASSQGGDTQYF
TRBV28	-	TRBJ2-2	-	TGTGCCAGCAGTTTCGGGACGGGCATTACCGGGGAGCTGTTTTTT	CASSFGTGITGELFF
TRBV27	-	TRBJ1-5	-	TGTGCCAGCAGTTTATTAGGGCAGTACAATCAGCCCCAGCATTTT	CASSLLGQYNQPQHF
TRBV30	-	TRBJ1-3	-	TGTGCCTGGGGGCCCGGAAACACCATATATTTT	CAWGPGNTIYF
TRBV18	-	TRBJ1-5	-	TGTGCCAGCTCACCCGCGCCGACGAGTAATCAGCCCCAGCATTTT	CASSPAPTSNQPQHF
TRBV7-8	-	TRBJ2-3	-	TGTGCCAGCAGCGAGATCACCCGCACTTTGACAACAGATACGCAGTATTTT	CASSEITRTLTTDTQYF
TRBV3-1/TRBV3-2	-	TRBJ1-2	-	TGTGCCACCCGAGACCGGAACTATGGCTACACCTTC	CATRDRNYGYTF
TRBV18	-	TRBJ2-1	TRBD2	TGTGCCAGCTCACTAATCAATCGGCCTAGCGGGACTAGCTCCTACAATGAGCAGTTCTTC	CASSLINRPSGTSSYNEQFF
TRBV6-5	-	TRBJ1-4	-	TGTGCCAGCAGTCGAGGATGGGGAAATGAAAAACTGTTTTTT	CASSRGWGNEKLFF
TRBV9	-	TRBJ2-3	-	TGTGCCAGCAGCGTAGACGGAACCCCAGATACGCAGTATTTT	CASSVDGTPDTQYF
TRBV7-3	-	TRBJ2-1	-	TGTGCCAGCAGCTTAGGGGACAATGAGCAGTTCTTC	CASSLGDNEQFF
TRBV7-9	-	TRBJ1-2	-	TGTGCCAGCAGCTTAGGACAAAATTATGGCTACACCTTC	CASSLGQNYGYTF
TRBV29-1	-	TRBJ2-7	-	TGCAGCGTTGAAGAGGCCTTGAACGAGCAGTACTTC	CSVEEALNEQYF
TRBV13	few	TRBJ1-2	TRBD1	TGTGCCAGCAGTTCAACCCAAACCGACAGGGGATACTATGGCTACACCTTC	CASSSTQTDRGYYGYTF
TRBV6-5	-	TRBJ1-3	-	TGTGCCAGCAGGTCACAGGGACTCTCTGGAAACACCATATATTTT	CASRSQGLSGNTIYF
TRBV19	once	TRBJ2-1	TRBD2	TGTGCCAGTAGTATAAGAGGAGCGGGAGGCTCGAATGAGCAGTTCTTC	CASSIRGAGGSNEQFF
TRBV5-1	-	TRBJ1-6	-	TGCGCCAGCAGCCCCGATACCGACAGGAGTTATAATTCACCCCTCCACTTT	CASSPDTDRSYNSPLHF
TRBV18	-	TRBJ2-2	-	TGTGCCAGCTCACCGACCAGGGCGACCGGGGAGCTGTTTTTT	CASSPTRATGELFF
TRBV19	-	TRBJ1-1	TRBD1	TGTGCCAGCCTCCCCATCAGGACAGGGCATATGAACACTGAAGCTTTCTTT	CASLPIRTGHMNTEAFF
TRBV27	-	TRBJ1-6	TRBD1	TGTGCCAGCAGTCCAACAGGGGGTTCACCCCTCCACTTT	CASSPTGGSPLHF
TRBV6-5	-	TRBJ1-1	-	TGTGCCAGCAGCTCCCTTCCCAAGCCCGAGACTGAAGCTTTCTTT	CASSSLPKPETEAFF
TRBV29-1	once	TRBJ2-3	TRBD1	TGCAGCGTCGTTCTTGGACAGGGGGCAACAGATACGCAGTATTTT	CSVVLGQGATDTQYF
TRBV7-9	-	TRBJ2-1	-	TGTGCCAGCAGCGTCGGATCCGCAAATGAGCAGTTCTTC	CASSVGSANEQFF
TRBV7-9	-	TRBJ2-5	TRBD2	TGTGCCAGCAGTTTGGGACTAGCGGGAGGCCAAGAGACCCAGTACTTC	CASSLGLAGGQETQYF
TRBV27	-	TRBJ1-1	-	TGTGCCAGCAGTTTATTTATGAACACTGAAGCTTTCTTT	CASSLFMNTEAFF
TRBV9	-	TRBJ2-1	-	TGTGCCAGCAGCGTAGCCGGTACTAACAATGAGCAGTTCTTC	CASSVAGTNNEQFF
TRBV2	-	TRBJ2-7	-	TGTGCCAGCAATGGGGCCGGGACATTATCCTACGAGCAGTACTTC	CASNGAGTLSYEQYF
TRBV7-9	-	TRBJ2-7	-	TGTGCCAGCAGCTTATACGCGGGAATAAGAGGGGAGCAGTACTTC	CASSLYAGIRGEQYF
TRBV7-2	-	TRBJ2-1	-	TGTGCCAGCAGCTTAGGGACGGGGATCTACAATGAGCAGTTCTTC	CASSLGTGIYNEQFF
TRBV11-1	-	TRBJ2-7	-	TGTGCCAGCAGCAACCAAGGGCTAATCTACGAGCAGTACTTC	CASSNQGLIYEQYF
TRBV21-1	-	TRBJ2-7	-	TGTGCCAGCAGCAATGAGCGCTACGAGCAGTACTTC	CASSNERYEQYF
TRBV28	medium-sized	TRBJ2-7	-	TGTGCCAGCAGCCATCGGCCGGGTCTTCCCTCCTACGAGCAGTACTTC	CASSHRPGLPSYEQYF
TRBV9	few	TRBJ1-2	-	TGTGCCAGCAGCGCCCAACTTACAGGGAACTATGGCTACACCTTC	CASSAQLTGNYGYTF
TRBV5-1	few	TRBJ2-5	TRBD1	TGCGCCAGCAGCCGAGGGACAGGGGGCTTGGGAGAGACCCAGTACTTC	CASSRGTGGLGETQYF
TRBV30	few	TRBJ1-6	TRBD1	TGTGCCTGCAGCGGGACAGGCTATAATTCACCCCTCCACTTT	CACSGTGYNSPLHF
TRBV28	-	TRBJ1-3	-	TGTGCCAGCAGTCTTTCCCTCCTCTCTGGAAACACCATATATTTT	CASSLSLLSGNTIYF
TRBV12-3/TRBV12-4	-	TRBJ2-7	TRBD1	TGTGCCAGCAGTCCGACTAACAGGGGCGAGCAGTACTTC	CASSPTNRGEQYF
TRBV19	-	TRBJ2-2	TRBD1	TGTGCCAGTACCAGGACAGGGGGTTCCGGGGAGCTGTTTTTT	CASTRTGGSGELFF
TRBV6-1	once	TRBJ1-5	-	TGTGCCAGCAGTGAAAGGGCAGGGGCTAGCAATCAGCCCCAGCATTTT	CASSERAGASNQPQHF
TRBV5-5	-	TRBJ2-5	-	TGTGCCAGCAGCTTGGGGGGGAGCTCCCAAGAGACCCAGTACTTC	CASSLGGSSQETQYF
TRBV5-5	-	TRBJ2-7	TRBD2	TGTGCCAGCAGCTTGGGACTAGCAGGCTCCTACGAGCAGTACTTC	CASSLGLAGSYEQYF
TRBV28	-	TRBJ2-7	-	TGTGCCAGCGGGAGAGAGGGCCTCTCCTACGAGCAGTACTTC	CASGREGLSYEQYF
TRBV6-5	once	TRBJ1-2	-	TGTGCCAGCAGCACCACTACAGGGACTTATGGCTACACCTTC	CASSTTTGTYGYTF
TRBV6-6	-	TRBJ1-3	-	TGTGCCACTGCAGGGGCCGGAAACACCATATATTTT	CATAGAGNTIYF